The present T cell receptor beta chain was sequenced within a study of T cell clusters in autoimmune cytopenias. TRB was amplified from 250 ng of peripheral blood genomic DNA per sample. Remarks on this clonotype: Its target is unknown.

Findings and caveats of the study: Physiological T cell clusters of healthy donors were apparently absent in primary autoimmune cytopenia patients. TRB repertoire shifts in secondary cytopenia and chronic lymphocytic leukemia mostly reflected lymphoma, not autoimmunity. Comparing secondary cytopenia with chronic lymphocytic leukemia showed no cluster-lack signature, apparently masked by lymphoma repertoire.

TRB was amplified by touch-down multiplex PCR, primer pools A and B combined. TCRdb re-called the multiplex PCR reads and shows each CDR3 protein once, DNA omitted. The sample has a few thousand distinct CDR3 sequences. The CDR3 runs 15 residues. This chain uses TRBV12-3 or TRBV12-4 with TRBJ2-4; TCRdb designates TRBD1, a call that cannot be tested without DNA. What was sequenced was peripheral blood. This sequence originates from a human donor with an autoimmune cytopenia or autoimmune hepatitis (not recorded which). The CDR3 loop is CASTSDRETKNIQYF.